This entry describes one T cell receptor beta chain. Its recognized antigen is unknown. Per-base qualities were not stored, and no clone one base away is much larger. At one collaborating source in Seattle, patients were enrolled during active infection and were followed longitudinally through the course of disease. Each collaborating institution followed its own protocols to collect whole blood in K2EDTA tubes. Collaborator samples were shipped for TCRbeta analysis as frozen whole blood, isolated PBMCs, or DNA extracted from either sample type. TCRbeta CDR3 regions were amplified from genomic DNA using the immunoSEQ Assay, a bias-controlled multiplex PCR. In the source study's methods: Within the assay, amplification of reference gene primers was used to estimate how many nucleated cells each sample contained. To quantify the absolute abundance of each unique TCRbeta CDR3 rearrangement, sequence reads were collapsed and filtered. For each sample, productive Simpson clonality was calculated as the square root of Simpson's diversity index across productive rearrangements. In TCRdb, the immuneACCESS table is reduced to in-frame sequences with V and J assigned. These tables do not hold every clone; where another copy was compared, an unresolved V gene accounts for under half, and the others remain unexplained. V and J calls and clone size come straight from that table; D and trimming were deduced from the DNA. The sample has hundreds of thousands of clones on record, roughly 85% of them singletons. The biggest ten clones account for around 5.5% of the sample.

This entry is derived from a study of blood T cell repertoires in COVID-19 (dated by TCRdb to about 2020). Regarding the complete study: Collaborator samples came from the United States, Italy and Spain and covered acute and convalescent phases of COVID-19. The material from the prospective study consisted of cDNA or gDNA derived from T cells, B-cell-depleted T cells, or PBMCs. Subjects who had been exposed to COVID-19, were actively infected with it, or had recovered from it provided the deeply sampled blood TCRbeta repertoires that made up the dataset. The repertoires were released in a freely available public database intended as a resource for research on the immune response to SARS-CoV-2. Samples were obtained from the ongoing ImmuneRACE study (first 160 participants) and from 1,254 subjects provided by 6 global collaborators. A de-identified subject ID, COVID-19 status, age in years and sex were almost always included in the sample metadata. Where available, HLA class I and class II types were taken from metadata supplied by the sample provider and were not determined by assay-based typing. The research as a whole found: The amount of clinical and demographic metadata varied by source and participant and was provided uncurated.

The CDR3 goes from the cysteine to the phenylalanine over 16 residues. Only the CDR3 region is kept as DNA, spanning 48 bases read in frame from base 1. V loses 5 bases of germline sequence and J loses 5 bases, and the interval between the two ends is 16 bases. CDR1 and CDR2, looked up from the germline V gene (reference sequence), are MNHEY and SMNVEV. This clonotype was sampled from a man in his forties or fifties with COVID-19, enrolled during active disease. The V gene is TRBV27 and the J gene is TRBJ1-6, and perhaps TRBD1 as D gene, on 5 matching bases. The sequencing sample was made of peripheral blood. CDR3 reads: CASSTMDKLHNSPLHF. In nucleotide form, the sequence is TGTGCCAGCAGTACCATGGACAAGCTTCATAATTCACCCCTCCACTTT.